This T cell receptor beta chain was found in a study of tumor and adjacent non-tumor tissue in lung cancer. Across the whole study: There were 11 to 13 adenocarcinoma, a couple of squamous cell carcinoma and 1 small cell lung cancer cases. On average, productive TCRbeta reads reached about 4.4 million per sample. Findings of the study overall: Normal lung showed higher cumulative top 100 clone frequency than tumor.

RNA was extracted from bulk tissue without any cell sorting. Three rounds of nested PCR, following a modified ARM-PCR protocol, produced the TCRbeta library. MiXCR was run by TCRdb on the multiplex PCR reads, yielding one entry per CDR3 protein. Seen here are 75,000 to 95,000 distinct CDR3 sequences, less than 80% observed once, and the top ten hold 15% to 20%. This clonotype was observed at least ten times. Its antigen is still unknown. This CDR3 spans 15 amino acids. Per the germline V gene, CDR1 is MNHNS and CDR2 is SASEGT. With 6 bases removed from V and 5 bases from J, the gap between germline ends came to 16 bases.

The receptor was isolated from a man in his sixties with non-small cell lung cancer. This chain connects TRBV6-1 to TRBJ2-2, with D uncertain. The sequencing sample was made of lung tumor tissue. This CDR3 is CASRPQGGSTGELFF. CDR3 DNA sequence: TGTGCCAGCAGACCCCAAGGTGGGTCAACCGGGGAGCTGTTTTTT.